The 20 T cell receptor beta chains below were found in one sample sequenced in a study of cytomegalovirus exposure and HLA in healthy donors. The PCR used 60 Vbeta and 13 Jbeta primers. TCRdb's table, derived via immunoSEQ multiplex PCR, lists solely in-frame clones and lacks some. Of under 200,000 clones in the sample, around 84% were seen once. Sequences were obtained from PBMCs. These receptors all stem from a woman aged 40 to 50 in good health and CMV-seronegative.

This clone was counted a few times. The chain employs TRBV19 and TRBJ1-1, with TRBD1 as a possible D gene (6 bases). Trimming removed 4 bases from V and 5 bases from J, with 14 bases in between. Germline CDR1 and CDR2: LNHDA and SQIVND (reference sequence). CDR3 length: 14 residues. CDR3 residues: CASSTQPGQTEAFF. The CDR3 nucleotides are TGTGCCAGTAGTACCCAACCTGGACAGACTGAAGCTTTCTTT.

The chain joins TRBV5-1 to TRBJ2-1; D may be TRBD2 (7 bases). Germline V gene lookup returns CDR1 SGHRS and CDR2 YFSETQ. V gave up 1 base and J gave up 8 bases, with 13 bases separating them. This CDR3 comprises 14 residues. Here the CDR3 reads CASSLSGGGDEQFF. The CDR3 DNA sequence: TGCGCCAGCAGCTTGTCGGGGGGCGGAGATGAGCAGTTCTTC. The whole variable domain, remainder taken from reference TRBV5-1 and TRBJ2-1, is KAGVTQTPRYLIKTRGQQVTLSCSPISGHRSVSWYQQTPGQGLQFLFEYFSETQRNKGNFPGRFSGRQFSNSRSEMNVSTLELGDSALYLCASSLSGGGDEQFFGPGTRLTVL.

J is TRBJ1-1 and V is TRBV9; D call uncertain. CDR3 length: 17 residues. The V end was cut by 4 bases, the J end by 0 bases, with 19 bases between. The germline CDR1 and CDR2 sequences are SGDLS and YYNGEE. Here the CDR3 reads CASSPTGRIHMNTEAFF. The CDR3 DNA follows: TGTGCCAGCAGCCCCACGGGTCGAATCCACATGAACACTGAAGCTTTCTTT.

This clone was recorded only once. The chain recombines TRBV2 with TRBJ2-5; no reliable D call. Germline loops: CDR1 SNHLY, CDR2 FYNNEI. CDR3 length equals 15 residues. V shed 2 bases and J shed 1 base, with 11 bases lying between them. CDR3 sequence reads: CASSELLGTQETQYF. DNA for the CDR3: TGTGCCAGCAGTGAATTGCTAGGCACCCAAGAGACCCAGTACTTC.

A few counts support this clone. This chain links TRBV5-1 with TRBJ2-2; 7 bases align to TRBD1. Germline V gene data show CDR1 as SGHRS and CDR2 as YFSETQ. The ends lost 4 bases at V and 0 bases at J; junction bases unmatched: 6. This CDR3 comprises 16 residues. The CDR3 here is CASSQETGANTGELFF. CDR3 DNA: TGCGCCAGCAGCCAAGAAACAGGGGCGAACACCGGGGAGCTGTTTTTT.

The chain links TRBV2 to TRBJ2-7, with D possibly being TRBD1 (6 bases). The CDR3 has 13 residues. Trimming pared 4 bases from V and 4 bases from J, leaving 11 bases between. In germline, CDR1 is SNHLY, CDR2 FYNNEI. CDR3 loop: CASSVDRLYEQYF. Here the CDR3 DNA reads TGTGCCAGCAGTGTCGACAGGTTGTACGAGCAGTACTTC.

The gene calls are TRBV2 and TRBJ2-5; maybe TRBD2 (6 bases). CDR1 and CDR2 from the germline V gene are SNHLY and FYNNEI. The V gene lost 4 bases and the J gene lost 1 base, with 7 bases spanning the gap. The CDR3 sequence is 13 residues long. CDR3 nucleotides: TGTGCCAGCAGTGTACTAGCCCAAGAGACCCAGTACTTC. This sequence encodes CASSVLAQETQYF.

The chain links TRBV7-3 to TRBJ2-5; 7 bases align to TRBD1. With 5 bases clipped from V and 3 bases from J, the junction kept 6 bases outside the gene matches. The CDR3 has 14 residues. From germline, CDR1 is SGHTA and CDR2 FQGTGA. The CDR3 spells CASSRSGTEETQYF. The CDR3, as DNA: TGTGCCAGCAGCCGGTCGGGGACAGAAGAGACCCAGTACTTC.

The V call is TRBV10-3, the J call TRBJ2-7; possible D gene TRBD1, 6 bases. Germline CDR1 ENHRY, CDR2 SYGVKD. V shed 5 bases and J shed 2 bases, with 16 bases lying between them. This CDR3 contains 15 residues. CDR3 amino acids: CAISNQGQIAYEQYF. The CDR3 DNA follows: TGTGCCATCAGTAACCAAGGACAGATAGCCTACGAGCAGTACTTC.

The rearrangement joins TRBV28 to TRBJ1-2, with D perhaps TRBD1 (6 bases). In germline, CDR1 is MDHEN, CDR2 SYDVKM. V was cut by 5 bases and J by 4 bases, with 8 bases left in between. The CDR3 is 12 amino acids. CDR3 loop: CASSQQGYGYTF. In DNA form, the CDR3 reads TGTGCCAGCAGTCAACAGGGCTATGGCTACACCTTC.

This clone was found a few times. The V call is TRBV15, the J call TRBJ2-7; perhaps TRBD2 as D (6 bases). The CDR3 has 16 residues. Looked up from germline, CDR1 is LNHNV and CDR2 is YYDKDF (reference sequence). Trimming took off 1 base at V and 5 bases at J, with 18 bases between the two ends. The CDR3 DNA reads TGTGCCACCAGCAGAGTGGGCGGGGCCAACTTGAACGAGCAGTACTTC. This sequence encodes CATSRVGGANLNEQYF. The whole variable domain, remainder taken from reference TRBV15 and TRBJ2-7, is DAMVIQNPRYQVTQFGKPVTLSCSQTLNHNVMYWYQQKSSQAPKLLFHYYDKDFNNEADTPDNFQSRRPNTSFCFLDIRSPGLGDTAMYLCATSRVGGANLNEQYFGPGTRLTVT.

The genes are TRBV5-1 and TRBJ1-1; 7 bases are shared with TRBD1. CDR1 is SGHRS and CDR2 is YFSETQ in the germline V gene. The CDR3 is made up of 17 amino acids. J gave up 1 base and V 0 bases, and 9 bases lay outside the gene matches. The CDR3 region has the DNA TGCGCCAGCAGCTTGGCCACAGGGGAAGGAAGGAACACTGAAGCTTTCTTT. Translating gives CASSLATGEGRNTEAFF.

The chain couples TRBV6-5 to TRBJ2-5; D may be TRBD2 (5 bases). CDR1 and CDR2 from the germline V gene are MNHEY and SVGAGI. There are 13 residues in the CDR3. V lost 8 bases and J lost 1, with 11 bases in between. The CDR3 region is CASPRLFQETQYF. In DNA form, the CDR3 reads TGTGCCAGCCCAAGACTATTCCAAGAGACCCAGTACTTC.

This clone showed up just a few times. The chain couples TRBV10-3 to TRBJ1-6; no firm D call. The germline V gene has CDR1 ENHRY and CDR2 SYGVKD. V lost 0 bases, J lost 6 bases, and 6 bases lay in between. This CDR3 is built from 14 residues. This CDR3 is CAISESAVNSPLHF. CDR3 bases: TGTGCCATCAGTGAGTCGGCAGTTAATTCACCCCTCCACTTT.

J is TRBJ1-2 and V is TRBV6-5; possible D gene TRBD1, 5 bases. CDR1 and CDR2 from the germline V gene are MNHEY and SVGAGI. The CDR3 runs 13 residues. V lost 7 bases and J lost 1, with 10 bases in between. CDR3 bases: TGTGCCAGCACCAAGACAGTTAACTATGGCTACACCTTC. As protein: CASTKTVNYGYTF.

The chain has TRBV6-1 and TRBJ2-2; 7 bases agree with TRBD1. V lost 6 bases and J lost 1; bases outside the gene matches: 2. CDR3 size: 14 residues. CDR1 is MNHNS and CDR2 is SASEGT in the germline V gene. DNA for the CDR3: TGTGCCAGCAGACAGGGGTTGAACACCGGGGAGCTGTTTTTT. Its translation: CASRQGLNTGELFF.

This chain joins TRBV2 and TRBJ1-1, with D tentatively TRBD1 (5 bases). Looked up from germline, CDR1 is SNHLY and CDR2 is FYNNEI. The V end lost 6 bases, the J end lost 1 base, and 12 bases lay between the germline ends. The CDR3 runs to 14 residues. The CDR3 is CASRRGQQNTEAFF. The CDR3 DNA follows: TGTGCCAGCAGGAGAGGACAACAGAACACTGAAGCTTTCTTT.

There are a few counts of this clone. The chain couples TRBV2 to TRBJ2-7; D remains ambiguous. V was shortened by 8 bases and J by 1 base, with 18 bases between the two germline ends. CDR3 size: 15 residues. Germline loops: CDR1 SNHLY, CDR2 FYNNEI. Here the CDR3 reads CASSTSQVTSYEQYF. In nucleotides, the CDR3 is TGTGCCAGCTCAACGAGCCAGGTGACATCCTACGAGCAGTACTTC.

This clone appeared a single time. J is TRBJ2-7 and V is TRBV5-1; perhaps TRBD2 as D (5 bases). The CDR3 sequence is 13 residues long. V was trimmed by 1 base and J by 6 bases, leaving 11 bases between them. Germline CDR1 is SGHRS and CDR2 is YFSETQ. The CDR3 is CASSLTAAGEQYF. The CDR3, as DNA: TGCGCCAGCAGCTTGACAGCGGCCGGCGAGCAGTACTTC.

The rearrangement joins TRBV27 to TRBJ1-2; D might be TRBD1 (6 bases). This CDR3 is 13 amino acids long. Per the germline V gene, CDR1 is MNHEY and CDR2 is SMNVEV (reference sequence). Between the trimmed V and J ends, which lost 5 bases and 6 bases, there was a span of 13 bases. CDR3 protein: CASSRQVGNGYTF. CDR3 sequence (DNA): TGTGCCAGCAGTAGACAGGTCGGGAATGGCTACACCTTC.